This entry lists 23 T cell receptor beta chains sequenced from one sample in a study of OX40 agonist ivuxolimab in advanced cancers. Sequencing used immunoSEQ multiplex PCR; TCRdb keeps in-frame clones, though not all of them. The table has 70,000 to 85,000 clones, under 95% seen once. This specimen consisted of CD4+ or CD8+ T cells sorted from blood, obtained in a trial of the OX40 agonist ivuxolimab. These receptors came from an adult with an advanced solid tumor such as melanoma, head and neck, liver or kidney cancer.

CDR3 in amino acids: CASSPQQGAPTYEQYF. CDR3 nucleotides: TGTGCCAGCAGCCCCCAACAGGGGGCCCCTACCTACGAGCAGTACTTC. The rearrangement uses TRBV7-9 and TRBJ2-7, with 9 bases matching TRBD1. The V segment lost 5 bases and the J segment 2 bases; nucleotides outside the gene matches: 10. The length of the CDR3 is 16 residues. Germline V CDR1 and CDR2: SEHNR, FQNEAQ (reference sequence).

The CDR3: CASGGSNYGYTF. The CDR3 DNA follows: TGTGCCAGCGGGGGGTCTAACTATGGCTACACCTTC. The chain combines TRBV5-4 with TRBJ1-2; D is possibly TRBD1 (5 bases). The CDR3 totals 12 residues. Per the germline V gene, CDR1 is SGHNT and CDR2 is YYREEE (reference sequence). Trimming took 7 bases from V and 0 from J, leaving 7 bases between them.

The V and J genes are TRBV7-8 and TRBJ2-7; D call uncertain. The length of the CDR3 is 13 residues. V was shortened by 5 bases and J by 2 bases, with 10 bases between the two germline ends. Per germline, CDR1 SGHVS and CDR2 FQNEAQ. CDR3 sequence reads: CASSPPRPYEQYF. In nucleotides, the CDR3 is TGTGCCAGCAGCCCGCCTAGGCCCTACGAGCAGTACTTC. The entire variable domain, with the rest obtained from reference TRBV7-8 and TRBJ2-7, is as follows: GAGVSQSPRYKVAKRGQDVALRCDPISGHVSLFWYQQALGQGPEFLTYFQNEAQLDKSGLPSDRFFAERPEGSVSTLKIQRTQQEDSAVYLCASSPPRPYEQYFGPGTRLTVT.

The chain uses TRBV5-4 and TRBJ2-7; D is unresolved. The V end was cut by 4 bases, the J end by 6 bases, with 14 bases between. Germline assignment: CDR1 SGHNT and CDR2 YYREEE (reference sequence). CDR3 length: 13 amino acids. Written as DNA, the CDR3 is TGTGCCAGCAGCCTAGGAAGTGCAGGCGAGCAGTACTTC. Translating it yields CASSLGSAGEQYF.

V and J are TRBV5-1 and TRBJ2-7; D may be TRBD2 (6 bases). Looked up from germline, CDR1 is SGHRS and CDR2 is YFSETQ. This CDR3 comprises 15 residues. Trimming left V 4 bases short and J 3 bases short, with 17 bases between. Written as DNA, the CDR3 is TGCGCCAGCAGCCCCGTAGGAGGGACTCTCTACGAGCAGTACTTC. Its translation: CASSPVGGTLYEQYF.

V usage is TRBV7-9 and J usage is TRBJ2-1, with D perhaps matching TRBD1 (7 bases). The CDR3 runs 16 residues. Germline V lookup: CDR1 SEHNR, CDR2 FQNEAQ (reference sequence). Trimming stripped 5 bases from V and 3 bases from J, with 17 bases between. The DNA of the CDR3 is TGTGCCAGCAGCCAGGGGGGTTGGGGTAGCTACAATGAGCAGTTCTTC. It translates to CASSQGGWGSYNEQFF.

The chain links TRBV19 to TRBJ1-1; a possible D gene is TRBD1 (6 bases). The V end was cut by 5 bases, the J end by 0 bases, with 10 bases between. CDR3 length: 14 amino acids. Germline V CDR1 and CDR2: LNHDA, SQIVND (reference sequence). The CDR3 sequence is CASSEGVVNTEAFF. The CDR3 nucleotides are TGTGCCAGTAGTGAGGGGGTCGTGAACACTGAAGCTTTCTTT. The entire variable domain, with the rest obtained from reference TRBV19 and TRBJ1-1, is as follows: DGGITQSPKYLFRKEGQNVTLSCEQNLNHDAMYWYRQDPGQGLRLIYYSQIVNDFQKGDIAEGYSVSREKKESFPLTVTSAQKNPTAFYLCASSEGVVNTEAFFGQGTRLTVV.

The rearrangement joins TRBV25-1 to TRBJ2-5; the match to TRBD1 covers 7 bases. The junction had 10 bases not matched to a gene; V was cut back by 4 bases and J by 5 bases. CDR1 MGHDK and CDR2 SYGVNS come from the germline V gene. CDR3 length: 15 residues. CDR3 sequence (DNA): TGTGCCAGCAGTGGTAAGGGGACAGTCTACGAGACCCAGTACTTC. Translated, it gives CASSGKGTVYETQYF.

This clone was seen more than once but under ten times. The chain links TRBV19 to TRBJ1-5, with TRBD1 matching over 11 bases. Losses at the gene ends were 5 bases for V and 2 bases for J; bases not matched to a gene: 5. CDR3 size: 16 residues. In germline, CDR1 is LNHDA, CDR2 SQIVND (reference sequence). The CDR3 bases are TGTGCCAGTAGTGGGGACAGGGGGAAGGGCAATCAGCCCCAGCATTTT. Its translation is CASSGDRGKGNQPQHF.

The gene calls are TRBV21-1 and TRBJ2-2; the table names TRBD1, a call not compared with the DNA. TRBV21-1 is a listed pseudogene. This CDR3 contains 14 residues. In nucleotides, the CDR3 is TGTGCCAGCAAACGGGACACCGACACCGGGGAGCTGTTTTTT. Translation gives CASKRDTDTGELFF.

The CDR3 region has the DNA TGTGCCAGCAAGGGCGGGTCAGACAATGAGCAGTTCTTC. Its protein is CASKGGSDNEQFF. The gene calls are TRBV2 and TRBJ2-1; tentative D call: TRBD2 (5 bases). This CDR3 has 13 amino acids. The ends were cut back, 7 bases at V and 5 bases at J, with 12 bases in the middle. Germline V gene data show CDR1 as SNHLY and CDR2 as FYNNEI.

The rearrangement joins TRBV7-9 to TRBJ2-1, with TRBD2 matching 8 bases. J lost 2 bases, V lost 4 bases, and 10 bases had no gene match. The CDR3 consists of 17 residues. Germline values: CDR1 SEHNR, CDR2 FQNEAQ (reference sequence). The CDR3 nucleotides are TGTGCCAGCAGCTCTGCAGAGAGCGGGGGTACCTACAATGAGCAGTTCTTC. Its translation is CASSSAESGGTYNEQFF.

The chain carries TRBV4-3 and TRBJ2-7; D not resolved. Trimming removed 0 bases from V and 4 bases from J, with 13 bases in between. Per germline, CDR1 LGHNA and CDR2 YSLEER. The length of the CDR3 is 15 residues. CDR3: CASSQDSTSAYEQYF. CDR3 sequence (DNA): TGCGCCAGCAGCCAAGATAGCACATCCGCATACGAGCAGTACTTC.

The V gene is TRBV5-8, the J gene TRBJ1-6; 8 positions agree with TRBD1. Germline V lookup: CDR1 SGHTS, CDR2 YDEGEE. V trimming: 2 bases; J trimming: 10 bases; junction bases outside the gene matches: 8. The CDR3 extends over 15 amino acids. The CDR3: CASSFQGAFNSPLHF. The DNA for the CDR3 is TGTGCCAGCAGCTTTCAGGGGGCTTTTAACTCACCCCTCCACTTT. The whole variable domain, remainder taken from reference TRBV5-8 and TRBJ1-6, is EAGVTQSPTHLIKTRGQQATLRCSPISGHTSVYWYQQALGLGLQFLLWYDEGEERNRGNFPPRFSGRQFPNYSSELNVNALELEDSALYLCASSFQGAFNSPLHFGNGTRLTVT.

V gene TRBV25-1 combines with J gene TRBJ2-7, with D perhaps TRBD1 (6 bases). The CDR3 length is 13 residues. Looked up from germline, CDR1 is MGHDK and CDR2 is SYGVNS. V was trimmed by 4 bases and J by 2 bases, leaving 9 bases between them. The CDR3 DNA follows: TGTGCCAGCAGTGGGACAGAAGCCTACGAGCAGTACTTC. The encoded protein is CASSGTEAYEQYF.

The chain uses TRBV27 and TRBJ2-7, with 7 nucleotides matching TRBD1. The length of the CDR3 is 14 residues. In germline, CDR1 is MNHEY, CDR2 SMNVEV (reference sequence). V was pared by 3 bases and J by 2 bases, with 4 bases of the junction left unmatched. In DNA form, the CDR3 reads TGTGCCAGCAGTTTCGGACAGGCGGCCTACGAGCAGTACTTC. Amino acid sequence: CASSFGQAAYEQYF.

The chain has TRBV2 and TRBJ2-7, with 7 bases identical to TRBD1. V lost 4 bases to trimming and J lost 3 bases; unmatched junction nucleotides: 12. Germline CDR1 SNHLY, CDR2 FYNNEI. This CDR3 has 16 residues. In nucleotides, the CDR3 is TGTGCCAGCAGTGCCGAACCGGGACAGTCGGTCTACGAGCAGTACTTC. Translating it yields CASSAEPGQSVYEQYF. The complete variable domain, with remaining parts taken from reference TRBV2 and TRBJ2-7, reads EPEVTQTPSHQVTQMGQEVILRCVPISNHLYFYWYRQILGQKVEFLVSFYNNEISEKSEIFDDQFSVERPDGSNFTLKIRSTKLEDSAMYFCASSAEPGQSVYEQYFGPGTRLTVT.

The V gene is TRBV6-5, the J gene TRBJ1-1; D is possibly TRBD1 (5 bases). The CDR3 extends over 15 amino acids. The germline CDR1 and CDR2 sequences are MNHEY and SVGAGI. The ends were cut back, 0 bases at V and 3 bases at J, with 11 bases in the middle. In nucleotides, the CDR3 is TGTGCCAGCAGTTACTCGCGGGGGATCGACACTGAAGCTTTCTTT. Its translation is CASSYSRGIDTEAFF.

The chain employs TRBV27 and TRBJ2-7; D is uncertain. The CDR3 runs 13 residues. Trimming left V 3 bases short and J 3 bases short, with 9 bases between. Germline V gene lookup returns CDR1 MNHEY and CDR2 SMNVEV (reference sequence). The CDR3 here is CASSLARSYEQYF. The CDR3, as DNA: TGTGCCAGCAGTTTGGCACGGAGCTACGAGCAGTACTTC.

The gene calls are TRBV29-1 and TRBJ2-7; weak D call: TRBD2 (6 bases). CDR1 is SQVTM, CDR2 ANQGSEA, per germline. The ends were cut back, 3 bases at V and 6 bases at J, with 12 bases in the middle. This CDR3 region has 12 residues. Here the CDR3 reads CSVDSGGGEQYF. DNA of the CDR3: TGCAGCGTTGACTCCGGGGGAGGCGAGCAGTACTTC.

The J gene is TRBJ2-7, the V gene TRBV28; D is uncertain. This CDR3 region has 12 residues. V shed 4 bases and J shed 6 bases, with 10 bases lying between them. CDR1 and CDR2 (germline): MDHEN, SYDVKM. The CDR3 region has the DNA TGTGCCAGCAGTTCCGGACCAGGCGAGCAGTACTTC. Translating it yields CASSSGPGEQYF.

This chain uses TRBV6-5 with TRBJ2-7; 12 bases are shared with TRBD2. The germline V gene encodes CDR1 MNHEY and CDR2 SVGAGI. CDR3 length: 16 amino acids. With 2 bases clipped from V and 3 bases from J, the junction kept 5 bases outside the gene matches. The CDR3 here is CASSYPVTSGGYEQYF. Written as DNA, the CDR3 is TGTGCCAGCAGTTACCCTGTGACTAGCGGGGGCTACGAGCAGTACTTC.

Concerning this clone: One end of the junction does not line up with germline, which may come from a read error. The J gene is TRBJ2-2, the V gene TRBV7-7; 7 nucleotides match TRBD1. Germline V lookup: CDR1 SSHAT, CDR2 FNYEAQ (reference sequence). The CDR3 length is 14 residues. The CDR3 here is CASSSGQNAGELFF. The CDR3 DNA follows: TGTGCTAGCAGCTCGGGACAGAACGCCGGGGAGCTGTTTTTT.